The rows below give T cell receptor beta chains drawn from one sample of a study of blood T cells in healthy people across ages. MiXCR, applied by TCRdb to the 5' RACE reads, yields one record per CDR3 protein. The repertoire holds 600,000 or so distinct CDR3 sequences, 25% to 30% seen once, with less than 20% in the top ten. What was sequenced was blood. These TCRs come from an elderly woman in good health. Both conserved end residues are part of each CDR3. A D gene is named only where the DNA matches it firmly. The listing skips clone size in some rows; elsewhere it reads once, few, many or a size class.

J,length,size,D,V,DNA,CDR3
TRBJ2-1,16,-,-,TRBV5-1,TGCGCCAGCAGCTCAGAGCAGATTAGCTCCTACAATGAGCAGTTCTTC,CASSSEQISSYNEQFF
TRBJ2-2,15,-,TRBD2,TRBV30,TGTGCCTGGAGTATAGCGGGGGGGCAAGTCGGGGAGCTGTTTTTT,CAWSIAGGQVGELFF
TRBJ2-7,15,-,-,TRBV27,TGTGCCAGCAGTTTACGAGGGAGGAGCTCCTACGAGCAGTACTTC,CASSLRGRSSYEQYF
TRBJ1-1,14,many,-,TRBV10-3,TGTGCCATCAGGTCATGGGGCATGAACACTGAAGCTTTCTTT,CAIRSWGMNTEAFF
TRBJ1-1,14,once,-,TRBV2,TGTGCCAGCACCCTGGCACGGGAGAACACTGAAGCTTTCTTT,CASTLARENTEAFF
TRBJ1-1,15,-,-,TRBV5-1,TGCGCCAGCAGCTTGGCCTTGGTAGGGAACACTGAAGCTTTCTTT,CASSLALVGNTEAFF
TRBJ1-6,15,many,-,TRBV12-3/TRBV12-4,TGTGCCAGCACCTCGGGGAACAGTTATAATTCGCCCCTCCACTTT,CASTSGNSYNSPLHF
TRBJ1-6,17,-,-,TRBV30,TGTGCCTGGAGCTCGGGGACCCATCGAATAACGGATTCACCCCTCCACTTT,CAWSSGTHRITDSPLHF
TRBJ1-4,15,-,-,TRBV4-3,TGCGCCAGCGGCCAAGAAGGGCAGGCGAATGAAAAACTGTTTTTT,CASGQEGQANEKLFF
TRBJ1-1,15,few,TRBD1,TRBV6-6,TGTGCCAGCAGTCCACCGGGGGACAGGAACACTGAAGCTTTCTTT,CASSPPGDRNTEAFF
TRBJ1-2,13,many,-,TRBV7-3,TGTGCCAGCAGTCTCACAGTGGACTATGGCTACACCTTC,CASSLTVDYGYTF
TRBJ1-2,16,-,TRBD1,TRBV9,TGTGCCAGCAGCGTAGCCGACCCAGGGGGCGGCTATGGCTACACCTTC,CASSVADPGGGYGYTF
TRBJ1-5,13,few,TRBD1,TRBV18,TGTGCCAGCTCTACAGGGGGGAGTCAGCCCCAGCATTTT,CASSTGGSQPQHF
TRBJ2-3,14,many,TRBD1,TRBV15,TGTGCCACCAGCGCGGTCCAGGGGGCGCGTACGCAGTATTTT,CATSAVQGARTQYF
TRBJ2-4,13,many,-,TRBV27,TGTGCCAGCAGACAGGCGGCCAAAAACATTCAGTACTTC,CASRQAAKNIQYF
TRBJ2-3,16,-,-,TRBV6-6,TGTGCCAGCAGTTACGGGGGCACGCTAGACACAGATACGCAGTATTTT,CASSYGGTLDTDTQYF
TRBJ1-5,13,-,-,TRBV29-1,TGCGGCGTTGGGGGGTTGAGCAATCAGCCCCAGCATTTT,CGVGGLSNQPQHF
TRBJ1-1,16,-,-,TRBV7-3,TGTGCCAGCAGCCCCTGGGGGGACGACAGATACACTGAAGCTTTCTTT,CASSPWGDDRYTEAFF
TRBJ2-7,16,many,-,TRBV20-1,TGCAGTGCTAGAGATATGCTCCGGGACAAGTTTTACGAGCAGTACTTC,CSARDMLRDKFYEQYF
TRBJ2-6,18,many,TRBD2,TRBV5-1,TGCGCCAGCAGCTTGGCGGGACTAGCGGCTCCTGGGGCCAACGTCCTGACTTTC,CASSLAGLAAPGANVLTF
TRBJ1-1,14,-,-,TRBV5-6,TGTGCCAGCAGCCCAGAGAACCTGAACACTGAAGCTTTCTTT,CASSPENLNTEAFF
TRBJ1-1,15,few,TRBD1,TRBV7-2,TGTGCCAGCAGCCCGCGGACAGGGGTGAACACTGAAGCTTTCTTT,CASSPRTGVNTEAFF
TRBJ1-2,16,-,TRBD1,TRBV6-5,TGTGCCAGCAGTTATCATTGGGGACAGGCGCAGGATGACTACACCTTC,CASSYHWGQAQDDYTF
TRBJ1-5,13,few,-,TRBV6-6,TGTGCCAGCAGTTACTCGATGCCTCAGCCCCAGCATTTT,CASSYSMPQPQHF
TRBJ2-1,19,-,TRBD2,TRBV20-1,TGCAGTGCTAGCATGGAACTAGCGGGGGGGATGAGCTCCTACAATGAGCAGTTCTTC,CSASMELAGGMSSYNEQFF
TRBJ1-2,13,many,TRBD1,TRBV7-6,TGTGCCAGCAGCTTAGACAGGGGGATAGGCTACACCTTC,CASSLDRGIGYTF
TRBJ1-2,13,many,-,TRBV6-4,TGTGCCAGCAACGGACGACAGAACTATGGCTACACCTTC,CASNGRQNYGYTF
TRBJ2-5,14,few,-,TRBV28,TGTGCCAGCAGTTACTCGAGCGGCGAAGAGACCCAGTACTTC,CASSYSSGEETQYF
TRBJ2-7,15,many,TRBD1,TRBV9,TGTGCCAGCAGCGTAGATGGACAGGGGGTTCGGGAGCAGTACTTC,CASSVDGQGVREQYF
TRBJ1-2,15,many,TRBD1,TRBV7-9,TGTGCCAGCAGCCCCGACAGGGGGCTTGTCTATGGCTACACCTTC,CASSPDRGLVYGYTF
TRBJ1-1,14,-,-,TRBV7-9,TGTGCCAGCACCCTCCAGGACGGGAACACTGAAGCTTTCTTT,CASTLQDGNTEAFF